Each of the 5 T cell receptor beta chains below was sequenced from the same sample in a study of cytomegalovirus exposure and HLA in healthy donors (dated by TCRdb to between 2016 and 2019). The library was built by means of the immunoSEQ multiplex PCR assay. The multiplex PCR relied on a mix of 60 forward primers for TCR Vbeta segments and 13 reverse primers for TCR Jbeta segments. TCRdb took this table from immuneACCESS and kept in-frame rearrangements with V and J called. Such tables lack part of the clones; where checked against another copy, unresolved V genes explain under half of the gap, and the rest is unexplained. Recorded for this sample are 90,000 to 140,000 clones; 76% of them occurred a single time. Of the sample, 8.2% falls within the top ten clones. The sample consisted of PBMCs. These TCRs come from a man aged 40-49 years in good health and CMV-seropositive.

The rearrangement uses TRBV19 and TRBJ1-2, with 12 bases fitting TRBD1. This CDR3 has 15 amino acids. Germline trimming cut 7 bases from V and 8 bases from J; bases unmatched to any gene: 11. CDR1 LNHDA and CDR2 SQIVND come from the germline V gene (reference sequence). The CDR3 nucleotides read TGTGCCAGTAACCAACCGGGACAGGGGGCTTACGGCTACACCTTC. Protein: CASNQPGQGAYGYTF.

This chain links TRBV9 with TRBJ2-7, with 9 bases lining up with TRBD1. Germline trimming cut 4 bases from V and 0 bases from J; bases unmatched to any gene: 5. Germline CDR1 SGDLS, CDR2 YYNGEE. The CDR3 contains 15 residues. The CDR3 region is CASSLRDRDSYEQYF. CDR3 coding DNA: TGTGCCAGCAGCTTACGGGACAGGGACTCCTACGAGCAGTACTTC.

This clone was counted a single time. This chain links TRBV19 with TRBJ1-5, with D hard to call. This CDR3 is built from 15 residues. Germline V lookup: CDR1 LNHDA, CDR2 SQIVND (reference sequence). V was clipped by 1 base and J by 0 bases, with 7 bases between them. The CDR3 region is CASSIAGYSNQPQHF. The CDR3 DNA is TGTGCCAGTAGTATAGCAGGATATAGCAATCAGCCCCAGCATTTT.

This chain uses TRBV6-5 with TRBJ2-2, with a possible D match to TRBD2 (6 bases). The CDR3 extends over 15 amino acids. Germline lookup yields CDR1 MNHEY and CDR2 SVGAGI. V lost 6 bases, J lost 3 bases, and 14 bases lay in between. The DNA of the CDR3 is TGTGCCAGCAGACCCCGGGGCGGGGACACCGGGGAGCTGTTTTTT. It is translated as CASRPRGGDTGELFF.

V gene TRBV6-5 combines with J gene TRBJ1-3; TRBD1 matches 7 bases. The CDR3 has 15 amino acids. CDR1 is MNHEY, CDR2 SVGAGI, per germline. Unmatched junction bases numbered 4, after V lost 5 bases and J lost 0 bases. CDR3 in DNA: TGTGCCAGCAGTCCGACAGGGCTCTCTGGAAACACCATATATTTT. Encoded protein: CASSPTGLSGNTIYF.